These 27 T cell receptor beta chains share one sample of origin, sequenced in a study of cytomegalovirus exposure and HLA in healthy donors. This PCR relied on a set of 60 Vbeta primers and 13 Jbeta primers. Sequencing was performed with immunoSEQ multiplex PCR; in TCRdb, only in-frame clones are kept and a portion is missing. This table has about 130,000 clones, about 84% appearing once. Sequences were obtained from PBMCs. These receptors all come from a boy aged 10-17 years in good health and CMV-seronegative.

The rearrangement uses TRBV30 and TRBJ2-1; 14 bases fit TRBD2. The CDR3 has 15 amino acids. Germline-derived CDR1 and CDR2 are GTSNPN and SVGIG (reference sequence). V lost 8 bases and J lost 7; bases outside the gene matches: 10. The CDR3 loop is CATIWGLAGVNEQFF. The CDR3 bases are TGTGCCACAATTTGGGGACTAGCGGGAGTGAATGAGCAGTTCTTC.

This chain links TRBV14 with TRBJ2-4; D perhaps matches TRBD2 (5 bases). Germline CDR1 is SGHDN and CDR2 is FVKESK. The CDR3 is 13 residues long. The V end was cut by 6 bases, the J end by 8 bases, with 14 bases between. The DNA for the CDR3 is TGTGCCAGCAGTCGGGGTCCCGCGGACATTCAGTACTTC. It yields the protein CASSRGPADIQYF.

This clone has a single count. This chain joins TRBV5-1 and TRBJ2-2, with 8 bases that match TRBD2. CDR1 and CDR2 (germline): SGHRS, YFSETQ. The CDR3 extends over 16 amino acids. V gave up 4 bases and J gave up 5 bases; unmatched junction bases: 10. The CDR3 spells CASSQREGRSTGELFF. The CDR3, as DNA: TGCGCCAGCAGCCAACGGGAGGGAAGGTCGACCGGGGAGCTGTTTTTT.

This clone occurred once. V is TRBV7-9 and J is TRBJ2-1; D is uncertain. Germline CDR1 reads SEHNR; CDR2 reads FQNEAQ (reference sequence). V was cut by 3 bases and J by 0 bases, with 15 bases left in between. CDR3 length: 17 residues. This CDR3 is CASSFAARSFSYNEQFF. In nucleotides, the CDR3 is TGTGCCAGCAGCTTCGCAGCGCGGAGTTTCTCCTACAATGAGCAGTTCTTC.

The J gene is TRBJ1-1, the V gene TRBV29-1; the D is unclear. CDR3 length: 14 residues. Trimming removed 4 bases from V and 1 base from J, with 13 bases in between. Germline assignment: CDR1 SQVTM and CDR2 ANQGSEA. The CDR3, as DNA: TGCAGCGTTGGGTCCCTGATCGGGAACACTGAAGCTTTCTTT. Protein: CSVGSLIGNTEAFF.

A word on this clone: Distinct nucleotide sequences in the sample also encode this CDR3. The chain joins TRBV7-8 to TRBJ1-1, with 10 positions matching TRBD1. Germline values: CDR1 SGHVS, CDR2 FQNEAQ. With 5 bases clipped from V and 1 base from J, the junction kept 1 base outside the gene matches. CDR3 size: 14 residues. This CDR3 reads CASSRDRGNTEAFF. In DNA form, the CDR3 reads TGTGCCAGCAGCAGGGACAGGGGGAACACTGAAGCTTTCTTT. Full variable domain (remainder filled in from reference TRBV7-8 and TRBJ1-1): GAGVSQSPRYKVAKRGQDVALRCDPISGHVSLFWYQQALGQGPEFLTYFQNEAQLDKSGLPSDRFFAERPEGSVSTLKIQRTQQEDSAVYLCASSRDRGNTEAFFGQGTRLTVV.

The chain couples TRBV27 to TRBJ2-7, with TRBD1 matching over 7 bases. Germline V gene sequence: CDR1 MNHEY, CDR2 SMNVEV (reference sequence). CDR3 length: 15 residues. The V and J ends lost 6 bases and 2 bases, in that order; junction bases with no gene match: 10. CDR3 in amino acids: CASSPLPGTAYEQYF. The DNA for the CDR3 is TGTGCCAGCAGCCCTTTACCCGGGACAGCCTACGAGCAGTACTTC.

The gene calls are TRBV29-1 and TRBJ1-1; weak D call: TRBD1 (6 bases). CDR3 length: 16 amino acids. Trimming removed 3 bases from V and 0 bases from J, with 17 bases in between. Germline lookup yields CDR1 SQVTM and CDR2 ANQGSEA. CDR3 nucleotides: TGCAGCGTTGATGGTCAGGGGCCGGATTTGAACACTGAAGCTTTCTTT. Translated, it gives CSVDGQGPDLNTEAFF.

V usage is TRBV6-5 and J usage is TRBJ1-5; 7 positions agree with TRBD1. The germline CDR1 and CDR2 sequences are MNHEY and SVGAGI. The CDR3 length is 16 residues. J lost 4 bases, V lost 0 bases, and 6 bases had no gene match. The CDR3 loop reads CASSYSRPGGNQPQHF. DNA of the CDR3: TGTGCCAGCAGTTACTCGAGACCAGGGGGTAATCAGCCCCAGCATTTT.

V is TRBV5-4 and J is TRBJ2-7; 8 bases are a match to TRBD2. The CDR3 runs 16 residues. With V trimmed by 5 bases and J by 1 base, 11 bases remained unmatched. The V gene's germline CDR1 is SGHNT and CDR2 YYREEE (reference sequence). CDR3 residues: CASSSYSGSLSYEQYF. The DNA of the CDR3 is TGTGCCAGCAGTTCCTACAGCGGGAGCCTGTCCTACGAGCAGTACTTC.

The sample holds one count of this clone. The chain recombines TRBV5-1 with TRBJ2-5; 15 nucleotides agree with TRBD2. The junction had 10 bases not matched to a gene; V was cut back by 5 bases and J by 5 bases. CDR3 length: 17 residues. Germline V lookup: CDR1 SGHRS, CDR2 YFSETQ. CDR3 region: CASSSGLAGGPGETQYF. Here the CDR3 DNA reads TGCGCCAGCAGTTCTGGACTAGCGGGAGGGCCGGGGGAGACCCAGTACTTC.

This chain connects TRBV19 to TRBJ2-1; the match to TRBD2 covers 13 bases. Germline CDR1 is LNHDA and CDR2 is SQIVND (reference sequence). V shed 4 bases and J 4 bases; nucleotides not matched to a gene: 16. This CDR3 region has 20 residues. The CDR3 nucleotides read TGTGCCAGTAGTACAGGGACCGGGACTAGCGGGGAATCATCATACAATGAGCAGTTCTTC. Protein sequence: CASSTGTGTSGESSYNEQFF.

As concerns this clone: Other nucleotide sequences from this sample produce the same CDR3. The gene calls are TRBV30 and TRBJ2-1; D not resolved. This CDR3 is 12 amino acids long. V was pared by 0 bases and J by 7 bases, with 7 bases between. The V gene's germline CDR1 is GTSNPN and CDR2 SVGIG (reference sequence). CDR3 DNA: TGTGCCTGGAGTGTACTGAGGAATGAGCAGTTCTTC. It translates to CAWSVLRNEQFF.

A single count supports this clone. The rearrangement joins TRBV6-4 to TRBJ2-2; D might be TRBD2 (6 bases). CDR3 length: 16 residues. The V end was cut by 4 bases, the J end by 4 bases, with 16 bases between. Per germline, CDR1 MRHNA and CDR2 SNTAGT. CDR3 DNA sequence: TGTGCCAGCAGTGTGTCCGGGAGTTGGGGCACCGGGGAGCTGTTTTTT. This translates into CASSVSGSWGTGELFF.

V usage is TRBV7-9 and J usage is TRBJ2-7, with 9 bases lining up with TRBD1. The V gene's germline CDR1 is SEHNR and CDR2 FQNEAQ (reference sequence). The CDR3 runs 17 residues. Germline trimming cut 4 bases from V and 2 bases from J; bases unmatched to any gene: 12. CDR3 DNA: TGTGCCAGCAGCTCGACCGGGGGGACAGGGACCCCCTACGAGCAGTACTTC. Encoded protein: CASSSTGGTGTPYEQYF. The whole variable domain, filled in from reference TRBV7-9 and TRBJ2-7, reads DTGVSQNPRHKITKRGQNVTFRCDPISEHNRLYWYRQTLGQGPEFLTYFQNEAQLEKSRLLSDRFSAERPKGSFSTLEIQRTEQGDSAMYLCASSSTGGTGTPYEQYFGPGTRLTVT.

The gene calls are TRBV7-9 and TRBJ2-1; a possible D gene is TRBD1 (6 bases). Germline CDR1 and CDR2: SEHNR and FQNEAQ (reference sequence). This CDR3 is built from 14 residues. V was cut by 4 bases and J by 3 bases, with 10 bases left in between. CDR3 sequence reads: CASSSTGYYNEQFF. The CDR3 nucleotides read TGTGCCAGCAGCTCGACAGGTTACTACAATGAGCAGTTCTTC. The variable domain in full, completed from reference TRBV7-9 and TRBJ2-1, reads DTGVSQNPRHKITKRGQNVTFRCDPISEHNRLYWYRQTLGQGPEFLTYFQNEAQLEKSRLLSDRFSAERPKGSFSTLEIQRTEQGDSAMYLCASSSTGYYNEQFFGPGTRLTVL.

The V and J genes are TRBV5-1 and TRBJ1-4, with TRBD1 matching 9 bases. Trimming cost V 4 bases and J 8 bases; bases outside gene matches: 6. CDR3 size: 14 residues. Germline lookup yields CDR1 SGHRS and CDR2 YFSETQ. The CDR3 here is CASSRQGEGEKLFF. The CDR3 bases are TGCGCCAGCAGCCGACAGGGGGAAGGGGAAAAACTGTTTTTT.

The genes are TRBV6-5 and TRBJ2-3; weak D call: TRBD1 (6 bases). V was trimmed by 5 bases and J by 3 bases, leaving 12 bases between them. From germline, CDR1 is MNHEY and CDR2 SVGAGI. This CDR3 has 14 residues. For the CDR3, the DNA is TGTGCCAGCAGTATCAGGACAGCTACAGATACGCAGTATTTT. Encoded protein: CASSIRTATDTQYF.

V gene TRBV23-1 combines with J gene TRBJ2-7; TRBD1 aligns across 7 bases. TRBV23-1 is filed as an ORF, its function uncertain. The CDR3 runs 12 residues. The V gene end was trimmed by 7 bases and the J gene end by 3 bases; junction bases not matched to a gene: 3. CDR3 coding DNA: TGCGCCAGCACCCGACAGGGCTACGAGCAGTACTTC. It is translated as CASTRQGYEQYF.

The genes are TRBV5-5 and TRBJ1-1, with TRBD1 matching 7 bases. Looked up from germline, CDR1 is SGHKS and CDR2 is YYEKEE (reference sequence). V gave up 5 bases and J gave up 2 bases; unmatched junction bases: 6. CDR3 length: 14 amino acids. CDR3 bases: TGTGCCAGCAGTCGGGGGACAGATAACACTGAAGCTTTCTTT. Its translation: CASSRGTDNTEAFF.

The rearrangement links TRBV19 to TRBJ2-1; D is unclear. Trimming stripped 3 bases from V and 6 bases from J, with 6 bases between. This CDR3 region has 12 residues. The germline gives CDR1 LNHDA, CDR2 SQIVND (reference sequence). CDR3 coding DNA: TGTGCCAGTAGTATGGTAGCCAATGAGCAGTTCTTC. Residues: CASSMVANEQFF.

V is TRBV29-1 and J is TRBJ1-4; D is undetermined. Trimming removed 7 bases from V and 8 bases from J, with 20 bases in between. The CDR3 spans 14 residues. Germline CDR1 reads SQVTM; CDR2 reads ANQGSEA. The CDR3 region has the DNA TGCAGCGCTGCCCCAGGCAGTCCGTTCGAAAAACTGTTTTTT. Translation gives CSAAPGSPFEKLFF. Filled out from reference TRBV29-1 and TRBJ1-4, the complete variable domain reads SAVISQKPSRDICQRGTSLTIQCQVDSQVTMMFWYRQQPGQSLTLIATANQGSEATYESGFVIDKFPISRPNLTFSTLTVSNMSPEDSSIYLCSAAPGSPFEKLFFGSGTQLSVL.

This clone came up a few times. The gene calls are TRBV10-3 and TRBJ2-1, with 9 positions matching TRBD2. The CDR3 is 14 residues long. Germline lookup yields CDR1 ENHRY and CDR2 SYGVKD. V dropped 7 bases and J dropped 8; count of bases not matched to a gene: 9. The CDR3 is CAINGGRAWDEQFF. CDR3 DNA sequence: TGTGCCATCAATGGCGGGAGGGCCTGGGATGAGCAGTTCTTC.

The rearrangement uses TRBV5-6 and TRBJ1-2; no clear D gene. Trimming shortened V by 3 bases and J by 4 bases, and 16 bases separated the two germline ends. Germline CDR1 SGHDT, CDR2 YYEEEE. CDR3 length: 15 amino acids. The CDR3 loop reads CASSYAPRSGYGYTF. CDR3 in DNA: TGTGCCAGCAGCTACGCCCCCCGGTCTGGCTATGGCTACACCTTC.

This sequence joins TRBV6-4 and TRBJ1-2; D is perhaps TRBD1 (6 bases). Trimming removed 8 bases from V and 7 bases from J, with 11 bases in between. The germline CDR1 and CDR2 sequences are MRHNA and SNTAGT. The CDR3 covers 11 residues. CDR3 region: CASPGRGGYTF. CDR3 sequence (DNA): TGTGCCAGCCCGGGCAGGGGTGGCTACACCTTC.

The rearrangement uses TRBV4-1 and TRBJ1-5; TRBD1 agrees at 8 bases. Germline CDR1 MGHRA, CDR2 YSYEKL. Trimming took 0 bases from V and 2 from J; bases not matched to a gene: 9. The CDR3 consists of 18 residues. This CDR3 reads CASSQEGRTGFGNQPQHF. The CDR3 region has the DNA TGCGCCAGCAGCCAAGAGGGCCGGACAGGGTTTGGCAATCAGCCCCAGCATTTT.

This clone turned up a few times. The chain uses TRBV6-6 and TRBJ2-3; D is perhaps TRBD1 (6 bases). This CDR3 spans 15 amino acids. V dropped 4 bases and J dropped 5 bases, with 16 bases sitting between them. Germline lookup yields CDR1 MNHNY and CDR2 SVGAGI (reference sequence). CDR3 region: CASSSESGVLDTQYF. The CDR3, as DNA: TGTGCCAGCAGTTCAGAGTCAGGGGTTCTAGATACGCAGTATTTT.